These 22 T cell receptor beta chains share one sample of origin, sequenced in a study of T-cell reconstitution after alpha-beta-depleted transplantation in children. Unique molecular identifiers tagged the TCRbeta library. TCRdb processed the PCR reads anew with MiXCR; each CDR3 protein has one entry. The table includes hundreds of thousands of distinct CDR3 sequences, over 9% detected once. The sequencing here drew on PBMCs, taken before TCRalphabeta/CD19-depleted stem cell transplant. The receptors derive from a boy younger than two with acute myeloid leukemia, due to receive a stem cell transplant.

This clonotype was detected many times. V usage is TRBV29-1 and J usage is TRBJ2-3, with a tentative D call TRBD1 (7 bases). The CDR3 is made up of 13 amino acids. The germline V gene has CDR1 SQVTM and CDR2 ANQGSEA. V shed 6 bases and J shed 4 bases, with 14 bases lying between them. The CDR3: CSVARRGADTQYF. The CDR3, as DNA: TGCAGCGTGGCGCGCAGGGGGGCAGATACGCAGTATTTT.

The chain recombines TRBV19 with TRBJ1-5, with D possibly being TRBD1 (5 bases). Germline V gives CDR1 LNHDA, CDR2 SQIVND (reference sequence). Trimming cost V 6 bases and J 3 bases, with 15 bases left between them. CDR3 size: 15 residues. CDR3: CASREGRVDNQPQHF. CDR3 nucleotides: TGTGCCAGTAGGGAGGGGCGTGTTGACAATCAGCCCCAGCATTTT.

J is TRBJ2-2 and V is TRBV11-1; D tentatively fits TRBD1 or TRBD2 (6 bases each). From germline, CDR1 is SGHAT and CDR2 FQDESV (reference sequence). The CDR3 extends over 15 amino acids. V shed 0 bases and J shed 4 bases, with 9 bases lying between them. The CDR3 here is CASSLAGGGTGELFF. The CDR3 region has the DNA TGTGCCAGCAGCTTAGCCGGGGGCGGCACCGGGGAGCTGTTTTTT.

This clonotype has a count of ten or more. The chain's CDR3 is CASSFPSAETQYF. The DNA of the CDR3 is TGTGCCAGCAGCTTCCCTAGCGCGGAGACCCAGTACTTC. The V and J genes are TRBV7-9 and TRBJ2-5; D is possibly TRBD2 (6 bases). V was trimmed by 3 bases and J by 5 bases, leaving 10 bases between them. The CDR3 totals 13 residues. The germline gives CDR1 SEHNR, CDR2 FQNEAQ (reference sequence).

This clonotype was detected once. V usage is TRBV12-3 or TRBV12-4 and J usage is TRBJ2-7; 14 nucleotides line up with TRBD2. The ends lost 6 bases at V and 4 bases at J; junction bases unmatched: 14. This CDR3 is 18 amino acids long. In DNA, the CDR3 is TGTGCCAGCAGGCAGGGACTAGCGGGGGCCCTAAGCCCTTACGAGCAGTACTTC. As protein: CASRQGLAGALSPYEQYF.

J is TRBJ2-7 and V is TRBV4-1, with D perhaps assigned TRBD1 or TRBD2 (5 bases each). Germline loops: CDR1 MGHRA, CDR2 YSYEKL. V was shortened by 1 base and J by 8 bases, with 18 bases between the two germline ends. The CDR3 runs 15 residues. This CDR3 reads CASSQARQGGPKQYF. The CDR3 nucleotides are TGCGCCAGCAGCCAAGCCCGGCAGGGCGGGCCGAAGCAGTACTTC.

The chain employs TRBV7-1 and TRBJ2-2; a possible D gene is TRBD1 (5 bases). TRBV7-1 is assigned to the ORF class and has an uncertain function. The CDR3 has 14 amino acids. The V and J ends lost 5 bases and 10 bases respectively, with 17 bases between them. CDR3: CASSLQRDRPELFF. The CDR3, as DNA: TGTGCCAGCAGCCTCCAGCGAGACAGACCGGAGCTGTTTTTT.

This clonotype has ten or more counts. V is TRBV28 and J is TRBJ2-1; D could derive from TRBD1 or TRBD2 (6 bases each). Trimming removed 6 bases at V and 12 bases at J, with 24 bases between. From germline, CDR1 is MDHEN and CDR2 SYDVKM. The CDR3 runs 15 residues. This chain's CDR3 is CASSRPQAHRGRQFF. The CDR3 bases are TGTGCCAGCAGCCGCCCACAGGCTCACCGGGGGCGGCAGTTCTTC.

This clonotype was counted ten times or more. The chain joins TRBV5-1 to TRBJ1-2; D is uncertain. V gave up 0 bases and J gave up 9 bases, with 12 bases separating them. This CDR3 is 13 amino acids long. In germline, CDR1 is SGHRS, CDR2 YFSETQ. The CDR3 region is CASSLESGLSYTF. CDR3 sequence (DNA): TGCGCCAGCAGCTTGGAGTCAGGCCTAAGCTACACCTTC.

This chain uses TRBV4-2 with TRBJ2-3; TRBD2 aligns across 13 bases. CDR1 is LGHNA, CDR2 YNFKEQ, per germline. The CDR3 has 19 residues. J lost 2 bases, V lost 2 bases, and 10 bases had no gene match. The CDR3 sequence is CASSQKTSGGARVTDTQYF. CDR3 nucleotides: TGTGCCAGCAGCCAAAAAACTAGCGGGGGGGCTAGAGTCACAGATACGCAGTATTTT.

Many counts were recorded for this clonotype. This sequence joins TRBV5-1 and TRBJ1-5; the match to TRBD1 covers 7 bases. The V gene end was trimmed by 0 bases and the J gene end by 4 bases; junction bases not matched to a gene: 4. Germline V gene lookup returns CDR1 SGHRS and CDR2 YFSETQ. This CDR3 region has 15 residues. The CDR3 is CASSLDRGLNQPQHF. The CDR3 DNA reads as TGCGCCAGCAGCTTGGACAGGGGACTTAATCAGCCCCAGCATTTT. Looking up the rest from reference TRBV5-1 and TRBJ1-5 gives the full variable domain: KAGVTQTPRYLIKTRGQQVTLSCSPISGHRSVSWYQQTPGQGLQFLFEYFSETQRNKGNFPGRFSGRQFSNSRSEMNVSTLELGDSALYLCASSLDRGLNQPQHFGDGTRLSIL.

In its sample, this clonotype was seen many times. V gene TRBV12-3 or TRBV12-4 combines with J gene TRBJ2-1, with D maybe TRBD2 (6 bases). This CDR3 has 12 amino acids. V gave up 5 bases and J gave up 6 bases, with 8 bases separating them. CDR3 in DNA: TGTGCCAGCAGTCCGACTAGCAATGAGCAGTTCTTC. Translated: CASSPTSNEQFF.

This clonotype came up many times. The chain employs TRBV7-2 and TRBJ2-7; D gene uncertain. Germline V gene lookup returns CDR1 SGHTA and CDR2 FQGNSA. V was pared by 4 bases and J by 0 bases, with 13 bases between. The CDR3 is 15 amino acids. The CDR3, as DNA: TGTGCCAGCAGCTCGGCCGGGCCGAGCTCCTACGAGCAGTACTTC. This sequence encodes CASSSAGPSSYEQYF.

This clonotype has a count of ten or more. V and J are TRBV7-2 and TRBJ2-1, with 8 positions matching TRBD2. CDR3 length: 13 residues. The trim removed 8 bases at V and 6 bases at J, leaving 6 bases unmatched. CDR1 and CDR2 from the germline V gene are SGHTA and FQGNSA. The CDR3 sequence is CASGTRWSNEQFF. The CDR3 DNA sequence: TGTGCCAGCGGGACTAGGTGGTCCAATGAGCAGTTCTTC.

This clonotype was seen a few times. CDR3 DNA sequence: TGCAGTGCTCGTGTTAGCGGGAGATATAGTGAGCAGTTCTTC. Translation: CSARVSGRYSEQFF. The chain is built from TRBV20-1 and TRBJ2-1; 9 bases match TRBD2. Germline V CDR1 and CDR2: DFQATT, SNEGSKA (reference sequence). The CDR3 is made up of 14 amino acids. V trimming: 5 bases; J trimming: 9 bases; junction bases outside the gene matches: 11.

This rearrangement joins TRBV9 to TRBJ2-1, with D possibly being TRBD2 (6 bases). The germline V and J ends were trimmed by 0 bases and 3 bases, with 10 bases remaining between them. This CDR3 is 15 amino acids long. Germline V gene sequence: CDR1 SGDLS, CDR2 YYNGEE. The CDR3 nucleotides read TGTGCCAGCAGCGTAGGTCGGGGGAGCTACAATGAGCAGTTCTTC. Its protein is CASSVGRGSYNEQFF. The complete variable domain, with remaining parts taken from reference TRBV9 and TRBJ2-1, reads DSGVTQTPKHLITATGQRVTLRCSPRSGDLSVYWYQQSLDQGLQFLIQYYNGEERAKGNILERFSAQQFPDLHSELNLSSLELGDSALYFCASSVGRGSYNEQFFGPGTRLTVL.

This clonotype has at least ten counts. The chain is built from TRBV5-5 and TRBJ2-6; perhaps TRBD1 as D (6 bases). CDR1 is SGHKS and CDR2 is YYEKEE in the germline V gene (reference sequence). CDR3 length equals 16 residues. Trimming removed 2 bases at V and 2 bases at J, with 11 bases between. The CDR3 loop is CASSLLTGPGANVLTF. The CDR3 DNA follows: TGTGCCAGCAGCTTACTGACAGGCCCTGGGGCCAACGTCCTGACTTTC.

This clonotype was observed at least ten times. The gene calls are TRBV11-2 and TRBJ2-1, with 7 bases matching TRBD2. Trimming cost V 1 base and J 10 bases; bases outside gene matches: 4. This CDR3 spans 13 amino acids. From germline, CDR1 is SGHAT and CDR2 FQNNGV. CDR3 DNA: TGTGCCAGCAGCTTAGGGGGACTACAAGAGCAGTTCTTC. It translates to CASSLGGLQEQFF.

This clonotype has a handful of counts. The DNA for the CDR3 is TGTGCCAGCAGGTCTGGATGGTGGAGCTCCTACGAGCAGTACTTC. Translating gives CASRSGWWSSYEQYF. The chain joins TRBV28 to TRBJ2-7; no clear D gene. CDR1 is MDHEN, CDR2 SYDVKM, per germline. This CDR3 is built from 15 residues. Trimming removed 6 bases at V and 0 bases at J, with 15 bases between.

This clonotype has only a few counts. This sequence joins TRBV18 and TRBJ2-5; 8 nucleotides align to TRBD1. CDR3 length: 15 residues. Trimming at V came to 2 bases and at J to 2 bases, leaving 4 bases not matched to a gene. Germline V gene sequence: CDR1 KGHSH, CDR2 LQKENI. CDR3 residues: CASSPLTGEQETQYF. In nucleotides, the CDR3 is TGTGCCAGCTCACCATTGACAGGGGAACAAGAGACCCAGTACTTC.

This clonotype was counted at least ten times. The gene calls are TRBV12-3 or TRBV12-4 and TRBJ2-7; D is perhaps TRBD1 (5 bases). V lost 6 bases, J lost 8 bases, and 14 bases lay in between. The length of the CDR3 is 12 residues. CDR3 in amino acids: CASRKGFYQQYF. The CDR3, as DNA: TGTGCCAGCAGAAAGGGGTTCTATCAGCAGTACTTC.

This clonotype was picked up many times. J is TRBJ2-1 and V is TRBV7-4; 10 positions agree with TRBD2. CDR1 is SGHVT, CDR2 SQSDAQ, per germline. The CDR3 totals 16 residues. J gave up 6 bases and V 6 bases, and 11 bases lay outside the gene matches. The CDR3 DNA follows: TGTGCCAGCAGTCGCGATAGCGGGAGGCCTTCCAATGAGCAGTTCTTC. Residues: CASSRDSGRPSNEQFF.